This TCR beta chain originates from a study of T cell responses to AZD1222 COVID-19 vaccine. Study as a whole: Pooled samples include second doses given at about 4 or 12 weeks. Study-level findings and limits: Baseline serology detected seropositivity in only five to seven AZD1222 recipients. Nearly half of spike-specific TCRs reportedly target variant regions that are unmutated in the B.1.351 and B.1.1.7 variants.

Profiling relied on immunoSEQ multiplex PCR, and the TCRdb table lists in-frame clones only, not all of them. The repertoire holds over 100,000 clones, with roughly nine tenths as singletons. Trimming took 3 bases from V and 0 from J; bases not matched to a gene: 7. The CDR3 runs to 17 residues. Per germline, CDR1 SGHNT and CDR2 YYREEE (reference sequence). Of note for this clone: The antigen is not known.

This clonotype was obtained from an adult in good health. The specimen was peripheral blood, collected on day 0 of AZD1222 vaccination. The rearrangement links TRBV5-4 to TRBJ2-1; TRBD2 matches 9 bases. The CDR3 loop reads CASSWRLAALSYNEQFF. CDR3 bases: TGTGCCAGCAGCTGGAGACTAGCGGCCCTCTCCTACAATGAGCAGTTCTTC.